The next 30 T cell receptor beta chains were all read from a single sample in a study of blood T cell repertoires in COVID-19. Sequenced by immunoSEQ multiplex PCR; TCRdb stores in-frame clones only, minus some. The sample includes roughly 190,000 clones, over 80% seen only once; the top ten take more than 3%. Sequences were obtained from PBMCs or T cells enriched from blood (not recorded which). The receptors come from a woman aged 25 to 39 who had been exposed to COVID-19.

The gene calls are TRBV29-1 and TRBJ2-5; D not certain. Per germline, CDR1 SQVTM and CDR2 ANQGSEA. The V and J ends lost 3 bases and 1 base respectively, with 6 bases between them. This CDR3 has 12 amino acids. CDR3 nucleotides: TGCAGCGTTGACAGGTCCCAAGAGACCCAGTACTTC. This codes for CSVDRSQETQYF.

This clone was recorded a few times. The chain recombines TRBV19 with TRBJ2-7, with D hard to call. The germline gives CDR1 LNHDA, CDR2 SQIVND (reference sequence). CDR3 length equals 15 residues. Trimming stripped 0 bases from V and 0 bases from J, with 9 bases between. Here the CDR3 DNA reads TGTGCCAGTAGTATAGATTCCCAAGCCTCCTACGAGCAGTACTTC. Amino acids: CASSIDSQASYEQYF.

The V and J genes are TRBV5-1 and TRBJ2-1, with 7 positions matching TRBD2. Germline V gene data show CDR1 as SGHRS and CDR2 as YFSETQ. V was clipped by 2 bases and J by 0 bases; unmatched bases: 8. The CDR3 runs to 17 residues. The CDR3 nucleotides read TGCGCCAGCAGCTTCAATCAGGGCGGGAGCTCCTACAATGAGCAGTTCTTC. This codes for CASSFNQGGSSYNEQFF.

The CDR3 protein is CVVAGTANTEAFF. The CDR3 DNA sequence: TGTGTCGTCGCCGGGACAGCGAACACTGAAGCTTTCTTT. The V and J genes are TRBV6-5 and TRBJ1-1, with 7 bases lining up with TRBD1. There are 13 residues in the CDR3. CDR1 is MNHEY and CDR2 is SVGAGI in the germline V gene.

The rearrangement links TRBV4-1 to TRBJ2-5; D may be TRBD2 (6 bases). Per the germline V gene, CDR1 is MGHRA and CDR2 is YSYEKL. Trimming left V 0 bases short and J 4 bases short, with 12 bases between. The CDR3 runs to 15 residues. CDR3 residues: CASSQDGPGGETQYF. CDR3 coding DNA: TGCGCCAGCAGCCAAGATGGCCCCGGGGGAGAGACCCAGTACTTC.

The chain uses TRBV7-6 and TRBJ2-2, with D hard to call. V was shortened by 0 bases and J by 4 bases, with 6 bases between the two germline ends. The length of the CDR3 is 14 residues. CDR1 SGHVS and CDR2 FNYEAQ come from the germline V gene. The CDR3 region is CASSLAISTGELFF. In DNA, the CDR3 is TGTGCCAGCAGCTTAGCGATCAGCACCGGGGAGCTGTTTTTT. The full variable domain, completed using reference TRBV7-6 and TRBJ2-2, is GAGVSQSPRYKVTKRGQDVALRCDPISGHVSLYWYRQALGQGPEFLTYFNYEAQQDKSGLPNDRFSAERPEGSISTLTIQRTEQRDSAMYRCASSLAISTGELFFGEGSRLTVL.

The J gene is TRBJ2-1, the V gene TRBV5-4; 9 bases align to TRBD2. Germline CDR1 and CDR2: SGHNT and YYREEE (reference sequence). The V gene end was trimmed by 3 bases and the J gene end by 0 bases; junction bases not matched to a gene: 7. The CDR3 sequence is 17 residues long. The CDR3 region is CASSSRSGGSSYNEQFF. CDR3 nucleotide sequence: TGTGCCAGCAGCTCTCGAAGCGGGGGGAGCTCCTACAATGAGCAGTTCTTC.

The V call is TRBV27, the J call TRBJ2-5; TRBD1 matches at 7 bases. V lost 5 bases, J lost 1 base, and 7 bases stayed unmatched. The germline CDR1 and CDR2 sequences are MNHEY and SMNVEV (reference sequence). The CDR3 sequence is 15 residues long. This CDR3 reads CASSPRTGLQETQYF. DNA for the CDR3: TGTGCCAGCAGTCCCCGGACAGGCCTCCAAGAGACCCAGTACTTC.

This chain uses TRBV28 with TRBJ2-3; a weak D match, TRBD2 (6 bases). Trimming removed 3 bases from V and 3 bases from J, with 10 bases in between. CDR3 length equals 14 residues. CDR1 MDHEN and CDR2 SYDVKM come from the germline V gene. The CDR3 sequence: CASSFLSGTDTQYF. The CDR3 DNA is TGTGCCAGCAGTTTCTTGAGCGGGACAGATACGCAGTATTTT. Using reference TRBV28 and TRBJ2-3 for the parts outside the CDR3, the full variable domain is DVKVTQSSRYLVKRTGEKVFLECVQDMDHENMFWYRQDPGLGLRLIYFSYDVKMKEKGDIPEGYSVSREKKERFSLILESASTNQTSMYLCASSFLSGTDTQYFGPGTRLTVL.

The rearrangement joins TRBV20-1 to TRBJ1-1, with D unresolved. Germline V CDR1 and CDR2: DFQATT, SNEGSKA (reference sequence). V lost 5 bases and J 6 bases, leaving 10 bases between the germline ends. There are 11 residues in the CDR3. CDR3 in DNA: TGCAGTGCTCGACGTAGCTCTGAAGCTTTCTTT. Amino acids: CSARRSSEAFF.

The chain uses TRBV13 and TRBJ2-3, with 13 bases lining up with TRBD2. Germline CDR1 is PRHDT and CDR2 is FYEKMQ (reference sequence). The CDR3 sequence is 16 residues long. J was trimmed by 3 bases and V by 5 bases; bases with no gene match: 5. The CDR3 sequence is CASSLRTSGGTDTQYF. CDR3 nucleotide sequence: TGTGCCAGCAGCCTAAGGACTAGCGGGGGAACAGATACGCAGTATTTT.

V usage is TRBV7-8 and J usage is TRBJ1-2, with unresolved D. The CDR3 covers 12 residues. Trimming took off 5 bases at V and 5 bases at J, with 9 bases between the two ends. CDR1 SGHVS and CDR2 FQNEAQ come from the germline V gene. CDR3 coding DNA: TGTGCCAGCAGCCCGAGGAGTTATGGCTACACCTTC. It translates to CASSPRSYGYTF.

This rearrangement joins TRBV9 to TRBJ2-3; a possible D gene is TRBD2 (6 bases). This CDR3 is 15 amino acids long. Trimming stripped 4 bases from V and 2 bases from J, with 14 bases between. Germline CDR1 is SGDLS and CDR2 is YYNGEE. This CDR3 is CASSPRDSITDTQYF. CDR3 bases: TGTGCCAGCAGCCCTCGGGACTCCATCACAGATACGCAGTATTTT.

The chain links TRBV15 to TRBJ1-6; D may be TRBD1 (5 bases). Germline CDR1 LNHNV, CDR2 YYDKDF (reference sequence). The CDR3 covers 13 residues. The V end was cut by 2 bases, the J end by 10 bases, with 9 bases between. The CDR3 region is CATSRQGSSPLHF. The DNA of the CDR3 is TGTGCCACCAGCAGACAGGGAAGCTCACCCCTCCACTTT.

The rearrangement joins TRBV7-9 to TRBJ1-1, with D possibly matching TRBD1 (6 bases). Trimming removed 1 base from V and 10 bases from J, with 13 bases in between. The CDR3 runs 13 residues. Germline values: CDR1 SEHNR, CDR2 FQNEAQ (reference sequence). The CDR3 here is CASSLVGDRPAFF. The CDR3, as DNA: TGTGCCAGCAGCTTAGTAGGCGACAGGCCAGCTTTCTTT.

The chain employs TRBV7-9 and TRBJ2-5; TRBD2 is a possible D gene (7 bases). V was pared by 5 bases and J by 5 bases, with 18 bases between. Germline values: CDR1 SEHNR, CDR2 FQNEAQ (reference sequence). This CDR3 is built from 15 residues. CDR3 coding DNA: TGTGCCAGCAGCAGGACCGGGGGGCAGCGGGAGACCCAGTACTTC. This sequence encodes CASSRTGGQRETQYF. Full variable domain (remainder filled in from reference TRBV7-9 and TRBJ2-5): DTGVSQNPRHKITKRGQNVTFRCDPISEHNRLYWYRQTLGQGPEFLTYFQNEAQLEKSRLLSDRFSAERPKGSFSTLEIQRTEQGDSAMYLCASSRTGGQRETQYFGPGTRLLVL.

This clone was detected once. V is TRBV4-1 and J is TRBJ2-3; 10 nucleotides agree with TRBD2. The CDR3 loop spans 17 amino acids. J lost 4 bases, V lost 4 bases, and 11 bases had no gene match. Germline V gene data show CDR1 as MGHRA and CDR2 as YSYEKL. The CDR3: CASSPTSGEPTPDTQYF. DNA for the CDR3: TGCGCCAGCAGCCCAACTAGCGGGGAACCCACCCCAGATACGCAGTATTTT.

The chain has TRBV6-4 and TRBJ1-6; perhaps TRBD1 as D (5 bases). Germline CDR1 MRHNA, CDR2 SNTAGT. The CDR3 sequence is 17 residues long. V was trimmed by 10 bases and J by 0 bases, leaving 19 bases between them. DNA for the CDR3: TGTGCCACCTATATCCAGGGTGTGAGCTCCTATAATTCACCCCTCCACTTT. This translates into CATYIQGVSSYNSPLHF.

The rearrangement joins TRBV19 to TRBJ2-7, with TRBD1 matching over 8 bases. With 7 bases clipped from V and 2 bases from J, the junction kept 7 bases outside the gene matches. This CDR3 spans 14 amino acids. The V gene's germline CDR1 is LNHDA and CDR2 SQIVND (reference sequence). The CDR3 region has the DNA TGTGCCAGTATGAATCGACAGGGGACCTACGAGCAGTACTTC. Translating it yields CASMNRQGTYEQYF. The variable domain in full, completed from reference TRBV19 and TRBJ2-7, reads DGGITQSPKYLFRKEGQNVTLSCEQNLNHDAMYWYRQDPGQGLRLIYYSQIVNDFQKGDIAEGYSVSREKKESFPLTVTSAQKNPTAFYLCASMNRQGTYEQYFGPGTRLTVT.

This chain's CDR3 is CASSLAGVDEQYF. In DNA, the CDR3 is TGTGCCAGCAGCTTGGCCGGGGTAGACGAGCAGTACTTC. The chain employs TRBV5-6 and TRBJ2-7, with D tentatively TRBD2 (5 bases). V gave up 0 bases and J gave up 5 bases, with 9 bases separating them. The CDR3 runs 13 residues. Germline lookup yields CDR1 SGHDT and CDR2 YYEEEE.

The chain employs TRBV11-2 and TRBJ2-1, with D unclear. This CDR3 spans 15 amino acids. The germline V gene encodes CDR1 SGHAT and CDR2 FQNNGV. V was shortened by 0 bases and J by 7 bases, with 13 bases between the two germline ends. CDR3: CASSLDLVRWNEQFF. In DNA, the CDR3 is TGTGCCAGCAGCTTAGACCTAGTGAGGTGGAATGAGCAGTTCTTC.

This clone was seen a handful of times. The chain couples TRBV4-3 to TRBJ2-3; D is ambiguous. V gave up 1 base and J gave up 3 bases, with 14 bases separating them. The CDR3 is 16 residues long. CDR1 and CDR2 (germline): LGHNA, YSLEER. CDR3 amino acids: CASSQGLDLSTDTQYF. The CDR3 nucleotides read TGCGCCAGCAGCCAAGGGCTAGATTTATCAACAGATACGCAGTATTTT.

The chain employs TRBV5-1 and TRBJ2-2; D perhaps matches TRBD1 (5 bases). The CDR3 covers 14 residues. Germline V gene lookup returns CDR1 SGHRS and CDR2 YFSETQ. V was pared by 4 bases and J by 1 base, with 8 bases between. The CDR3 DNA reads TGCGCCAGCAGCGGTACAGGGAACACCGGGGAGCTGTTTTTT. This translates into CASSGTGNTGELFF.

The V gene is TRBV9, the J gene TRBJ2-3, with 7 bases lining up with TRBD2. The length of the CDR3 is 14 residues. V shed 0 bases, J shed 6 bases, and the junction held 4 bases outside the gene matches. CDR1 is SGDLS, CDR2 YYNGEE, per germline. CDR3 residues: CASSVAGTIDTQYF. The CDR3 DNA reads TGTGCCAGCAGCGTAGCCGGGACTATCGATACGCAGTATTTT.

The chain is built from TRBV28 and TRBJ1-5; D is unresolved. The V gene's germline CDR1 is MDHEN and CDR2 SYDVKM. The CDR3 contains 14 residues. Trimming shortened V by 3 bases and J by 5 bases, and 11 bases separated the two germline ends. The CDR3 region is CASSLEGWDQPQHF. The CDR3 DNA reads TGTGCCAGCAGTTTGGAGGGCTGGGATCAGCCCCAGCATTTT.

This clone was detected only a few times. The chain links TRBV7-2 to TRBJ1-2; 12 positions agree with TRBD1. Trimming took 5 bases from V and 7 from J; bases not matched to a gene: 11. The CDR3 sequence is 16 residues long. CDR1 and CDR2 (germline): SGHTA, FQGNSA. In DNA, the CDR3 is TGTGCCAGCAGCCCAGGGGGACAGGGGGCATTATCTGGCTACACCTTC. It encodes CASSPGGQGALSGYTF.

The chain recombines TRBV5-8 with TRBJ2-7, with D hard to call. Germline V gene lookup returns CDR1 SGHTS and CDR2 YDEGEE. This CDR3 comprises 12 residues. V was clipped by 7 bases and J by 1 base, with 9 bases between them. Written as DNA, the CDR3 is TGTGCCAGCCTTTTTTCTTCCTACGAGCAGTACTTC. Translating it yields CASLFSSYEQYF.

The chain has TRBV3-1 (or the pseudogene TRBV3-2) and TRBJ1-2; 10 bases are shared with TRBD1. This CDR3 has 15 residues. V gave up 1 base and J gave up 4 bases; unmatched junction bases: 3. CDR1 and CDR2 from the germline V gene are LGHDT and YNNKEL (reference sequence). CDR3 nucleotide sequence: TGTGCCAGCAGCCAAGGGACAGGGGGATTCTATGGCTACACCTTC. Its translation: CASSQGTGGFYGYTF.

This chain links TRBV27 with TRBJ2-7; 12 nucleotides line up with TRBD2. Germline CDR1 is MNHEY and CDR2 is SMNVEV (reference sequence). The length of the CDR3 is 14 residues. V gave up 6 bases and J gave up 0 bases; unmatched junction bases: 0. This CDR3 reads CASRLAGGSYEQYF. CDR3 DNA sequence: TGTGCCAGCAGACTAGCGGGGGGCTCCTACGAGCAGTACTTC.

V gene TRBV30 combines with J gene TRBJ2-2, with D tentatively TRBD1 or TRBD2 (6 bases each). The CDR3 has 13 residues. Germline CDR1 GTSNPN, CDR2 SVGIG (reference sequence). Trimming shortened V by 8 bases and J by 0 bases, and 10 bases separated the two germline ends. The CDR3, as DNA: TGTGCCGGGGGGACACCGAACACCGGGGAGCTGTTTTTT. Its translation is CAGGTPNTGELFF.